The clone carrying this T cell receptor beta chain was found once. Antigen unknown. TCRdb's copy holds only in-frame clones and misses some; the assay was immunoSEQ multiplex PCR. The data hold 200,000 to 300,000 clones, with approximately 93% observed a single time. The sample belongs to a study of T cell responses to AZD1222 COVID-19 vaccine. V was trimmed by 0 bases and J by 6 bases, leaving 2 bases between them. The germline V gene has CDR1 ENHRY and CDR2 SYGVKD. The CDR3 length is 11 residues. Study observations and caveats: Of spike-specific TCRs, nearly half reportedly target regions left unmutated in variants.

This TCR was sampled from an adult in good health. This sample comprised peripheral blood, obtained on day 0 of AZD1222 vaccination. V is TRBV10-3 and J is TRBJ2-5, with unresolved D. CDR3 residues: CAISESKTQYF. The DNA for the CDR3 is TGTGCCATCAGTGAGTCGAAGACCCAGTACTTC.